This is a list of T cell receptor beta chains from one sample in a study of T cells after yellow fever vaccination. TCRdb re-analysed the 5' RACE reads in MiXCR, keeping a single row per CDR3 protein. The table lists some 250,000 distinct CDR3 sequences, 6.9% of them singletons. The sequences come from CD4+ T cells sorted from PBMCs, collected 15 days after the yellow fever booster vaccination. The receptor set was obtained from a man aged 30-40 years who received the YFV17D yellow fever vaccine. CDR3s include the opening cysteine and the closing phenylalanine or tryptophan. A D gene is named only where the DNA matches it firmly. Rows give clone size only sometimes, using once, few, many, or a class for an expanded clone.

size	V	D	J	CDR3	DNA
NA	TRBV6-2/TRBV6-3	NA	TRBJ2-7	CASSRAISYEQYF	TGTGCCAGCAGTAGAGCGATCTCCTACGAGCAGTACTTC
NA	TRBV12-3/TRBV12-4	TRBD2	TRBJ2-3	CASSMTSGRGADTQYF	TGTGCCAGCAGTATGACTAGCGGGAGAGGTGCAGATACGCAGTATTTT
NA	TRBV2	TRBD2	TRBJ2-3	CASSDPGTSGSSDTQYF	TGTGCCAGCAGTGATCCGGGGACTAGCGGGAGTTCAGATACGCAGTATTTT
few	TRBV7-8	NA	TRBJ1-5	CASSLGARDYSNQPQHF	TGTGCCAGCAGCTTAGGAGCCAGGGACTATAGCAATCAGCCCCAGCATTTT
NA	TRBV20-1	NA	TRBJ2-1	CSASRPPGQEQFF	TGCAGTGCCAGTAGACCCCCGGGGCAGGAGCAGTTCTTC
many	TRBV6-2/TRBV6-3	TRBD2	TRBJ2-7	CASSRLAGPYEQYF	TGTGCCAGCAGTAGACTAGCGGGACCCTACGAGCAGTACTTC
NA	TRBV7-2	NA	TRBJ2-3	CASSLATRIDTQYF	TGTGCCAGCAGCTTAGCGACTAGGATAGATACGCAGTATTTT
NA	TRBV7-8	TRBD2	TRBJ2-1	CASSLFDTGGNNNEQFF	TGTGCCAGCAGCTTATTCGATACGGGAGGGAATAACAATGAGCAGTTCTTC
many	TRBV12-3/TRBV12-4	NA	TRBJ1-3	CASRVLGTENTIYF	TGTGCCAGCAGAGTTTTGGGGACGGAAAACACCATATATTTT
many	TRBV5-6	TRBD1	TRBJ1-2	CASRIQGGYGYTF	TGTGCCAGCAGAATACAGGGGGGCTATGGCTACACCTTC
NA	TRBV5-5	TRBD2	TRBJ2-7	CASSIQAALAGVLEQYF	TGTGCCAGCAGCATCCAAGCAGCGCTAGCGGGAGTTCTCGAGCAGTACTTC
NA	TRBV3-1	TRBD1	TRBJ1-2	CASSRQGLSATF	TGTGCCAGCAGCCGACAGGGCCTCTCGGCTACCTTC
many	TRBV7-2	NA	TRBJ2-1	CASSFSRDRSEQFF	TGTGCCAGCAGCTTCAGCCGCGACCGGAGTGAGCAGTTCTTC
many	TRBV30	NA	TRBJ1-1	CAWATGFGTEAFF	TGTGCCTGGGCCACAGGGTTCGGGACTGAAGCTTTCTTT
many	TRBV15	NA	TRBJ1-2	CATSRDLGDGYTF	TGTGCCACCAGCAGAGATTTGGGGGATGGCTACACCTTC
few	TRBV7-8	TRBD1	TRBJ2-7	CASSWAGTGGNEQYF	TGTGCCAGCAGCTGGGCCGGGACAGGGGGTAACGAGCAGTACTTC
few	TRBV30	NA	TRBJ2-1	CAWKGEMTEFF	TGTGCCTGGAAAGGCGAGATGACGGAGTTCTTC
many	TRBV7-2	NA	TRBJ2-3	CASSLALERTDTQYF	TGTGCCAGCAGCTTAGCTTTGGAGCGGACAGATACGCAGTATTTT
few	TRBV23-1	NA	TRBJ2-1	CARATRGEIKFF	TGCGCCAGGGCGACCCGAGGGGAGATTAAGTTCTTC
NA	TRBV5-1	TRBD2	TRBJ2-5	CASSLELAGDQETQYF	TGCGCCAGCAGCTTGGAACTAGCGGGGGACCAAGAGACCCAGTACTTC
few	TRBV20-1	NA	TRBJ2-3	CCARGLEGYRATDTQYF	TGCTGTGCTAGAGGACTCGAGGGCTACCGTGCGACAGATACGCAGTATTTT
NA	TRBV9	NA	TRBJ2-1	CASSVSPSNEQFF	TGTGCCAGCAGCGTATCACCTTCCAATGAGCAGTTCTTC
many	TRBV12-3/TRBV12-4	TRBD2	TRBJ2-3	CASSTGLAGGWSTDTQYF	TGTGCCAGCAGCACCGGACTAGCGGGAGGGTGGAGCACAGATACGCAGTATTTT
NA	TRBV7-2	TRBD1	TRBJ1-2	CASSLESGGLHGYTF	TGTGCCAGCAGCTTAGAATCAGGGGGACTGCATGGCTACACCTTC
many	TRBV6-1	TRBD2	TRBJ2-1	CASSVAGVGNEQFF	TGTGCCAGCAGTGTAGCGGGAGTTGGTAATGAGCAGTTCTTC
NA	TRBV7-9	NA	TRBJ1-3	CASSSHGSSGNTIYF	TGTGCCAGCAGCTCCCACGGGTCCTCTGGAAACACCATATATTTT
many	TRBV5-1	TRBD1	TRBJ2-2	CASSLRTGGSGTGELFF	TGCGCCAGCAGCTTAAGGACAGGGGGCTCGGGCACCGGGGAGCTGTTTTTT
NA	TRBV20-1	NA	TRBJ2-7	CSARRPQGFYEQYF	TGCAGTGCTAGAAGGCCCCAAGGGTTCTACGAGCAGTACTTC
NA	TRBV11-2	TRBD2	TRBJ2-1	CASSLYTWTSGPYNEQFF	TGTGCCAGCAGCTTATATACGTGGACTAGCGGGCCTTACAATGAGCAGTTCTTC
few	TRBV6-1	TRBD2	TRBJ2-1	CASSPEAGGYNEQFF	TGTGCCAGCAGTCCCGAGGCGGGAGGATACAATGAGCAGTTCTTC
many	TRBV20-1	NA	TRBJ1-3	CSALHRAGGNTIYF	TGCAGTGCTCTCCACAGGGCAGGTGGAAACACCATATATTTT
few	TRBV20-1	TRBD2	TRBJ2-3	CSANLRAGGGNTQYF	TGCAGTGCTAACCTAAGAGCGGGGGGGGGTAATACGCAGTATTTT
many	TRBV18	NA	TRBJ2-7	CASSPGANEQYF	TGTGCCAGCTCGCCAGGGGCCAACGAGCAGTACTTC
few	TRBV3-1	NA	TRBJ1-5	CASSQGWDLSNQPQHF	TGTGCCAGCAGCCAAGGGTGGGACCTTAGCAATCAGCCCCAGCATTTT
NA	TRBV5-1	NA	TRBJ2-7	CASSLGAEISYEQYF	TGCGCCAGCAGCTTGGGAGCAGAGATCTCCTACGAGCAGTACTTC
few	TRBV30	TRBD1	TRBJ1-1	CAWSRGTGRAQAFF	TGTGCCTGGAGTAGAGGGACAGGGAGGGCCCAGGCTTTCTTT
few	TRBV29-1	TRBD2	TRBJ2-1	CSAGGLSYNEQFF	TGCAGCGCCGGGGGACTATCCTACAATGAGCAGTTCTTC
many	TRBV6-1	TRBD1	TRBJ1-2	CASSVEDRGLYGYTF	TGTGCCAGCAGTGTTGAGGACAGGGGTCTCTATGGCTACACCTTC
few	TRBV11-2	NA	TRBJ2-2	CASTPVSPSTGELFF	TGTGCCAGCACACCCGTGAGTCCAAGCACCGGGGAGCTGTTTTTT
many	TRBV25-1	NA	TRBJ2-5	CASNPPGYERGETQYF	TGTGCCAGCAATCCACCGGGCTACGAAAGGGGAGAGACCCAGTACTTC
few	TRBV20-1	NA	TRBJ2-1	CSARVPTGIPYNEQFF	TGCAGTGCTAGAGTACCAACCGGGATCCCCTACAATGAGCAGTTCTTC
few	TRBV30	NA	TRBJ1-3	CAWIAGSGNTIYF	TGTGCCTGGATCGCAGGCTCTGGAAACACCATATATTTT
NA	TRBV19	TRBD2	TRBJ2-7	CASSLHLAGNYEQYF	TGTGCCAGTAGTCTGCACCTAGCGGGAAACTACGAGCAGTACTTC
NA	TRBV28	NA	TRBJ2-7	CASRLPTGSYEQYF	TGTGCCAGCCGTCTTCCGACGGGTTCCTACGAGCAGTACTTC
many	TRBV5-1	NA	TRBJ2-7	CASSRTSGDSYYEQYF	TGCGCCAGCAGCCGGACCTCCGGAGACAGCTACTACGAGCAGTACTTC
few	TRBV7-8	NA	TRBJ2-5	CASSLPWGLVSETQYF	TGTGCCAGCAGCTTGCCCTGGGGGCTAGTCTCAGAGACCCAGTACTTC
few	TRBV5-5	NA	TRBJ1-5	CASSFGAGSYSNQPQHF	TGTGCCAGCAGCTTCGGGGCGGGGAGTTATAGCAATCAGCCCCAGCATTTT
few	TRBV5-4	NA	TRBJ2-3	CASSLAGVGRSTDTQYF	TGTGCCAGCAGCTTGGCCGGGGTCGGGAGAAGCACAGATACGCAGTATTTT
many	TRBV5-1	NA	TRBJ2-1	CASSVILGDEQFF	TGCGCCAGCAGCGTGATACTTGGGGATGAGCAGTTCTTC
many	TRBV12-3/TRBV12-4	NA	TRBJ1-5	CASSFGPNQPQHF	TGTGCCAGCAGTTTTGGGCCGAATCAGCCCCAGCATTTT
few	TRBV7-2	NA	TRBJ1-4	CASSQDGRRQLFF	TGTGCCAGCAGCCAAGATGGGCGGAGGCAACTGTTTTTT
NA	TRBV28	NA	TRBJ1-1	CASSRTESGNTEAFF	TGTGCCAGCAGCCGTACGGAGAGCGGGAACACTGAAGCTTTCTTT
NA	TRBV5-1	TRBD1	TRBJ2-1	CASSYDRGVFF	TGCGCCAGCAGCTACGACAGGGGGGTGTTCTTC
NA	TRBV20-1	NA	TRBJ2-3	CSAGSTDTQYF	TGCAGTGCTGGCTCCACAGATACGCAGTATTTT
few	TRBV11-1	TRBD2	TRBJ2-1	CASSYRLAGDNEQFF	TGTGCCAGCAGCTACCGACTAGCGGGTGACAATGAGCAGTTCTTC
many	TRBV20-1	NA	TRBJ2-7	CSARVSSYEQYF	TGCAGTGCTAGAGTTTCCTCCTACGAGCAGTACTTC
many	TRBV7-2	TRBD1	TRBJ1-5	CASRPTGGAYQPQHF	TGTGCCAGCAGACCTACAGGGGGCGCATATCAGCCCCAGCATTTT
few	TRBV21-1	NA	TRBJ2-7	CASSKVERENIYEQYF	TGTGCCAGCAGCAAAGTGGAGCGGGAGAATATCTACGAGCAGTACTTC